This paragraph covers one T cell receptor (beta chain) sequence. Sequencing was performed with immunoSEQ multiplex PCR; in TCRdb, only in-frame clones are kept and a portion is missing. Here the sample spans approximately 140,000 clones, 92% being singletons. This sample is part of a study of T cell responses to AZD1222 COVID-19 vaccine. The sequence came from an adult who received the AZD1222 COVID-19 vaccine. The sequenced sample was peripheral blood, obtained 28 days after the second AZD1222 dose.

CDR3 region: CASTFSIRITEAFF. The CDR3 nucleotides are TGTGCCAGCACCTTCTCGATTCGAATCACTGAAGCTTTCTTT. The chain recombines TRBV2 with TRBJ1-1; D is ambiguous. With 7 bases removed from V and 4 bases from J, the gap between germline ends came to 16 bases. Germline CDR1 and CDR2: SNHLY and FYNNEI. The CDR3 totals 14 residues.